The 9 T cell receptor beta chains listed next were all sequenced from one sample in a study of radiation and T cells in renal cell carcinoma. Time point described: blood 2 weeks post-SBRT. The treatment denotes: 15 Gy SBRT to primary tumor, nephrectomy 4 weeks later. Repertoires were generated with immunoSEQ multiplex PCR, while TCRdb's copy carries only in-frame clones and drops some. The table has some 150,000 clones, approximately 90% seen once. Sequenced material: blood, taken from a patient whose treatment included radiotherapy and nephrectomy. The receptors shown here come from a woman aged 45-65 years with renal cell carcinoma.

The chain links TRBV19 to TRBJ2-2; 8 bases fit TRBD1. Germline assignment: CDR1 LNHDA and CDR2 SQIVND (reference sequence). After removal of 3 bases from V and 4 bases from J, the junction contained 1 base not matched to a gene. CDR3 length equals 14 residues. The CDR3 coding sequence is TGTGCCAGTAGTATTACAGGGGGCACCGGGGAGCTGTTTTTT. Its translation is CASSITGGTGELFF.

J is TRBJ1-1 and V is TRBV7-2; no clear D. Germline V gene lookup returns CDR1 SGHTA and CDR2 FQGNSA. The CDR3 loop spans 13 amino acids. V lost 3 bases and J lost 3, with 8 bases in between. CDR3 region: CASSFMGYTEAFF. The CDR3 coding sequence is TGTGCCAGCAGCTTTATGGGGTACACTGAAGCTTTCTTT.

The V gene is TRBV13, the J gene TRBJ1-4; D is unresolved. This CDR3 has 15 residues. V was trimmed by 0 bases and J by 7 bases, leaving 12 bases between them. Per germline, CDR1 PRHDT and CDR2 FYEKMQ (reference sequence). The CDR3 region has the DNA TGTGCCAGCAGCTTAGGTGTCGGACGTGGTGAAAAACTGTTTTTT. This encodes CASSLGVGRGEKLFF.

V gene TRBV2 combines with J gene TRBJ1-1; D is perhaps TRBD1 (5 bases). CDR3 length: 15 residues. The V and J ends lost 6 bases and 6 bases respectively, with 20 bases between them. The germline CDR1 and CDR2 sequences are SNHLY and FYNNEI. CDR3: CASREGIQGNPEAFF. The CDR3 DNA reads as TGTGCCAGCAGGGAGGGAATTCAGGGTAACCCTGAAGCTTTCTTT.

This chain links TRBV5-6 with TRBJ1-5, with TRBD1 matching 9 bases. The CDR3 is 15 amino acids. Germline assignment: CDR1 SGHDT and CDR2 YYEEEE. J lost 2 bases, V lost 0 bases, and 0 bases had no gene match. CDR3 nucleotides: TGTGCCAGCAGCTTGGGGACAGGGGGCAATCAGCCCCAGCATTTT. Translating gives CASSLGTGGNQPQHF. The variable domain in full, completed from reference TRBV5-6 and TRBJ1-5, reads DAGVTQSPTHLIKTRGQQVTLRCSPKSGHDTVSWYQQALGQGPQFIFQYYEEEERQRGNFPDRFSGHQFPNYSSELNVNALLLGDSALYLCASSLGTGGNQPQHFGDGTRLSIL.

The V gene is TRBV30, the J gene TRBJ1-2, with 7 bases aligning to TRBD1. CDR1 and CDR2 from the germline V gene are GTSNPN and SVGIG (reference sequence). J gave up 8 bases and V 4 bases, and 13 bases lay outside the gene matches. The CDR3 runs to 14 residues. CDR3 residues: CAWTEDRYQQGYTF. The CDR3 region has the DNA TGTGCCTGGACGGAGGACAGGTACCAGCAGGGCTACACCTTC.

The chain couples TRBV6-1 to TRBJ1-5; no definite D call. CDR1 and CDR2 (germline): MNHNS, SASEGT. The V and J ends lost 8 bases and 0 bases respectively, with 14 bases between them. The CDR3 runs to 15 residues. CDR3 amino acids: CASRRGDYSNQPQHF. The CDR3 coding sequence is TGTGCCAGCCGACGTGGAGATTATAGCAATCAGCCCCAGCATTTT.

The CDR3 DNA sequence: TGTGCCAGCAGTGAGACAGGGGGCGAAAATGAGCAGTTCTTC. The encoded protein is CASSETGGENEQFF. The chain employs TRBV2 and TRBJ2-1; 10 positions agree with TRBD1. Germline V gives CDR1 SNHLY, CDR2 FYNNEI. J gave up 7 bases and V 3 bases, and 3 bases lay outside the gene matches. This CDR3 contains 14 residues.

J is TRBJ2-3 and V is TRBV7-8, with D perhaps TRBD2 (6 bases). Trimming left V 1 base short and J 0 bases short, with 8 bases between. CDR1 and CDR2 from the germline V gene are SGHVS and FQNEAQ. The CDR3 contains 15 residues. CDR3 sequence: CASSLGRGSTDTQYF. The CDR3 region has the DNA TGTGCCAGCAGCTTAGGGCGGGGAAGCACAGATACGCAGTATTTT.